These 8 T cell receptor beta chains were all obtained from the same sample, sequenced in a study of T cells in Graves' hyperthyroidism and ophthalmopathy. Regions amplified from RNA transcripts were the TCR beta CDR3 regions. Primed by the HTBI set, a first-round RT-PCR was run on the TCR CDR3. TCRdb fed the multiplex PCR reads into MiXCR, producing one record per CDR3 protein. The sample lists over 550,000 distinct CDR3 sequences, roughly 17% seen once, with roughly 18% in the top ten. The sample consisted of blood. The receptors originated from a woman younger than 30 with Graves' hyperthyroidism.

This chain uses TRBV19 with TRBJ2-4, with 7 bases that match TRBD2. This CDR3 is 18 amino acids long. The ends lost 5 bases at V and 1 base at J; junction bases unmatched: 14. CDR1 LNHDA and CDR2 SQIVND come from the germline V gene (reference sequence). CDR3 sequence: CASSASQGGRQAKNIQYF. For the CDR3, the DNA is TGTGCCAGTAGTGCCAGTCAGGGAGGGAGGCAGGCCAAAAACATTCAGTACTTC.

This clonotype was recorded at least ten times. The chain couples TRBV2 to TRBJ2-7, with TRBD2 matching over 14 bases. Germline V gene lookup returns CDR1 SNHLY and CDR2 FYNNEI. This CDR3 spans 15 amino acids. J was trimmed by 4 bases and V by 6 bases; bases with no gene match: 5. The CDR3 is CASRGTSGSGYEQYF. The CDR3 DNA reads TGTGCCAGCAGGGGGACTAGCGGGAGTGGTTACGAGCAGTACTTC.

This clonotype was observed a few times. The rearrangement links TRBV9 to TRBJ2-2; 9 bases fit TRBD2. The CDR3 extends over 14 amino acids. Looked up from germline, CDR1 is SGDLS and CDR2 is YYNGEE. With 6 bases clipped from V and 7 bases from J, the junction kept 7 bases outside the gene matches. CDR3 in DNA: TGTGCCAGCAAGAGGGTAGCGGGGGTCGGGGAGCTGTTTTTT. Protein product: CASKRVAGVGELFF.

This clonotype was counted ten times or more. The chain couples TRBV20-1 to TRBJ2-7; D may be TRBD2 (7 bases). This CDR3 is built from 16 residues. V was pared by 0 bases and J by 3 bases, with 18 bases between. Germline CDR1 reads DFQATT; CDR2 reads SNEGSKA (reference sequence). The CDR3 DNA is TGCAGTGCTAGAGATCGGTTTGGGGGGGGCGACTACGAGCAGTACTTC. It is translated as CSARDRFGGGDYEQYF.

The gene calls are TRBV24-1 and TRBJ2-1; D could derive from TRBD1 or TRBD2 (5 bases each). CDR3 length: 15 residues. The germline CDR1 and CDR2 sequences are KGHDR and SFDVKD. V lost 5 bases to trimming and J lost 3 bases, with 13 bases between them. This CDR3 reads CATSGYGASYNEQFF. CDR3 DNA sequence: TGTGCCACCAGTGGGTACGGGGCTAGCTACAATGAGCAGTTCTTC.

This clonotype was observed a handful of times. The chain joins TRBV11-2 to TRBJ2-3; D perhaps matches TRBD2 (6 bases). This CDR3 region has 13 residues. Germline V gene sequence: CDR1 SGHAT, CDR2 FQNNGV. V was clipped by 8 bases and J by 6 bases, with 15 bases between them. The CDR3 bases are TGTGCCAGCTCCGGGGGACCGGCGGATACGCAGTATTTT. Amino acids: CASSGGPADTQYF. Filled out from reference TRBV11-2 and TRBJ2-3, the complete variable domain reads EAGVAQSPRYKIIEKRQSVAFWCNPISGHATLYWYQQILGQGPKLLIQFQNNGVVDDSQLPKDRFSAERLKGVDSTLKIQPAKLEDSAVYLCASSGGPADTQYFGPGTRLTVL.

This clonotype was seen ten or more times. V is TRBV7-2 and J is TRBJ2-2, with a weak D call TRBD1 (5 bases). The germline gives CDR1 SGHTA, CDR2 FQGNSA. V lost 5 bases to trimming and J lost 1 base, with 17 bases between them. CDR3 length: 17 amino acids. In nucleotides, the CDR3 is TGTGCCAGCAGCCGAGTAAGATGGGGCAAGAACACCGGGGAGCTGTTTTTT. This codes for CASSRVRWGKNTGELFF.

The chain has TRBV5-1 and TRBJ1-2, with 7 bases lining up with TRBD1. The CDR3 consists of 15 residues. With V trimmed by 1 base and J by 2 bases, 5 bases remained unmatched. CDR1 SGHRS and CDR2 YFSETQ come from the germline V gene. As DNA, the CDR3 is TGCGCCAGCAGCTTGTCCCCGACAGGGAACTATGGCTACACCTTC. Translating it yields CASSLSPTGNYGYTF.